This T cell receptor (beta chain) is from a study of early T cells in non-severe SARS-CoV-2 infection. About the research overall: RNA in bulk from unsorted whole blood was sequenced, and chains were unpaired. Broader study findings: Clonotype matching in VDJdb favored anti-spike CD8 responses and did not capture private and CD4 specificities.

Individual cDNA molecules were tagged with unique molecular identifiers. TCRdb recomputed calls from the 5' RACE reads with MiXCR, one row per CDR3 protein. The table has 25,000 to 30,000 distinct CDR3 sequences, about 5.1% seen once; the top ten hold roughly 2.7%. This clonotype has a count of ten or more. As yet, its antigen is unknown. The CDR3 consists of 16 residues. Germline V CDR1 and CDR2: DFQATT, SNEGSKA (reference sequence). V lost 3 bases, J lost 0 bases, and 15 bases lay in between. The chain uses TRBV20-1 and TRBJ2-1; TRBD1 or TRBD2 may be the D gene (6 bases each). This receptor was obtained from an adult who was a healthcare worker with PCR-confirmed SARS-CoV-2 infection or an uninfected control (not recorded which). The source material was whole blood. The DNA of the CDR3 is TGCAGTGCTAGGAGGACTGGGGGGCTCTCCTACAATGAGCAGTTCTTC. Translated, it gives CSARRTGGLSYNEQFF.